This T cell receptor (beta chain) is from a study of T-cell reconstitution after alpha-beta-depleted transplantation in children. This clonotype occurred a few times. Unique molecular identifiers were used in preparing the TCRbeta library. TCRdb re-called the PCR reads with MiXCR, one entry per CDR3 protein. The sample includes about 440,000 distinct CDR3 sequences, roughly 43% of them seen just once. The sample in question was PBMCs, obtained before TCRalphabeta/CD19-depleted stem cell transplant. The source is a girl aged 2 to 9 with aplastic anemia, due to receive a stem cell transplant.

The CDR3 coding sequence is TGTGCCAGCAGCTTGGGACTGCGGGCAAACACCGGGGAGCTGTTTTTT. It translates to CASSLGLRANTGELFF. This rearrangement joins TRBV7-6 to TRBJ2-2, with a weak D call TRBD2 (6 bases). CDR1 is SGHVS, CDR2 FNYEAQ, per germline. CDR3 length equals 16 residues. V was pared by 3 bases and J by 2 bases, with 13 bases between.